This note documents a single T cell receptor (beta chain) sequence. This sample was included in a study of CD8+CD57+ T cells in acquired aplastic anemia. Study background: Sorted CD4+ and CD8+ cells gave an average of around 3 ug of DNA.

The V end was cut by 1 base, the J end by 4 bases, with 11 bases between. Germline lookup yields CDR1 DFQATT and CDR2 SNEGSKA (reference sequence). There are 13 residues in the CDR3. Patients chosen for sequencing had shown CD8+CD57+ cell expansion by flow cytometry. Profiles of TCR beta VDJ and CDR3 were generated from a genomic DNA template. One entry per CDR3 protein, called by TCRdb with MiXCR from the reads. The data hold more than 150,000 distinct CDR3 sequences, with about 44% observed a single time. The chain employs TRBV20-1 and TRBJ2-7; TRBD2 might be the D (5 bases). The source of this sequence is a human donor with aplastic anemia. Material: sorted CD4+, CD8+, or CD8+CD57+ T cells (not recorded which) from PBMCs. CDR3 loop: CSARGTGIYEQYF. The CDR3 DNA reads as TGCAGTGCTAGAGGGACTGGGATTTACGAGCAGTACTTC.